This record concerns one T cell receptor (beta chain) sequence. The data originate from a study of blood T cell repertoires in COVID-19. Study-wide background: COVID-19 samples from acute and convalescent phases originated in the United States, Italy and Spain. Sample material is recorded as cDNA or gDNA derived from T cells, B-cell-depleted T cells, or PBMCs.

Germline V gene lookup returns CDR1 MNHNS and CDR2 SASEGT. The V gene end was trimmed by 4 bases and the J gene end by 0 bases; junction bases not matched to a gene: 3. The CDR3 sequence is 17 residues long. Study processing details: Reference gene primer amplification in the assay estimated nucleated cell counts. Assay: immunoSEQ multiplex PCR; the TCRdb copy retains only in-frame clones and omits some. V, J and clone size are those of that table, while D and trimming were read from the DNA. Here the sample spans 190,000 or so clones, under 85% being singletons. This chain uses TRBV6-1 with TRBJ2-4; 13 bases match TRBD2. The source material was peripheral blood. This sequence originates from a woman at least 80 years old with acute or convalescent COVID-19. The DNA for the CDR3 is TGTGCCAGCAGTGGGGGGACTAGCGGGGTAGCCAAAAACATTCAGTACTTC. It translates to CASSGGTSGVAKNIQYF.